Below, 8 T cell receptor beta chains from the same sample are listed, as sequenced in a study of CD8 T cells in Susac syndrome. An amount of RNA that ranged from roughly 0.5 to 1 ug was reverse transcribed with random hexamers. Each CDR3 protein is one row after TCRdb ran MiXCR on the immunoSEQ multiplex PCR reads. The sample shows about 200,000 distinct CDR3 sequences, around 95% of them seen only once. Sequenced: CD4+ T cells from PBMCs. The source of these receptors is a human donor with multiple sclerosis.

This clonotype was seen only once. The V call is TRBV20-1, the J call TRBJ1-6; unclear D gene. The CDR3 has 14 residues. V lost 3 bases and J 9 bases, leaving 15 bases between the germline ends. The germline CDR1 and CDR2 sequences are DFQATT and SNEGSKA (reference sequence). The CDR3 DNA is TGCAGTGCTAGTCCCGGGATCCTGGGTTCACCCCTCCACTTT. Residues: CSASPGILGSPLHF.

This CDR3 reads CSVGPASGTEAFF. CDR3 DNA sequence: TGCAGCGTTGGCCCGGCCTCCGGCACTGAAGCTTTCTTT. This chain connects TRBV29-1 to TRBJ1-1, with D uncertain. The CDR3 covers 13 residues. CDR1 is SQVTM and CDR2 is ANQGSEA in the germline V gene. Trimming stripped 4 bases from V and 4 bases from J, with 13 bases between.

The chain is built from TRBV5-1 and TRBJ2-1, with 10 bases matching TRBD2. Germline CDR1 and CDR2: SGHRS and YFSETQ. J gave up 0 bases and V 0 bases, and 9 bases lay outside the gene matches. The CDR3 covers 19 residues. The CDR3 DNA sequence: TGCGCCAGCAGCTTGGAGCGGGGGGGCCGTCTTAGCTCCTACAATGAGCAGTTCTTC. Its translation: CASSLERGGRLSSYNEQFF.

V is TRBV9 and J is TRBJ2-3; D is possibly TRBD2 (6 bases). This CDR3 comprises 13 residues. V was shortened by 3 bases and J by 6 bases, with 11 bases between the two germline ends. In germline, CDR1 is SGDLS, CDR2 YYNGEE. CDR3 region: CASSGQLADTQYF. The CDR3 DNA reads TGTGCCAGCAGCGGACAGCTAGCGGATACGCAGTATTTT.

The rearrangement uses TRBV18 and TRBJ1-2; the D gene is possibly TRBD1 (5 bases). Trimming cost V 3 bases and J 4 bases, with 15 bases left between them. The CDR3 runs 15 residues. CDR1 is KGHSH, CDR2 LQKENI, per germline. CDR3: CASSPPPGRPYGYTF. The CDR3 bases are TGTGCCAGCTCACCCCCCCCGGGACGGCCCTATGGCTACACCTTC.

This chain links TRBV27 with TRBJ1-1; D is undetermined. V was shortened by 1 base and J by 0 bases, with 12 bases between the two germline ends. The CDR3 extends over 16 amino acids. The germline V gene has CDR1 MNHEY and CDR2 SMNVEV (reference sequence). The CDR3 reads CASSLWSAQMNTEAFF. CDR3 nucleotides: TGTGCCAGCAGTTTATGGTCGGCACAGATGAACACTGAAGCTTTCTTT.

J is TRBJ2-7 and V is TRBV11-1; D not certain. Trimming took 1 base from V and 0 from J, leaving 7 bases between them. This CDR3 is built from 14 residues. Germline values: CDR1 SGHAT, CDR2 FQDESV (reference sequence). Here the CDR3 reads CASSLGVLSYEQYF. DNA for the CDR3: TGTGCCAGCAGCTTAGGGGTTCTCTCCTACGAGCAGTACTTC.

Worth noting for this clonotype: A read error may account for a junction end that differs from germline. J is TRBJ1-2 and V is TRBV15, with D perhaps TRBD1 (6 bases). The germline V gene encodes CDR1 LNHNV and CDR2 YYDKDF (reference sequence). This CDR3 is 14 amino acids long. The CDR3 reads CATSRGVSGTPLYF. In nucleotides, the CDR3 is TGTGCCACCAGCAGAGGAGTATCGGGGACACCTCTTTACTTC.